The 8 T cell receptor beta chains reported below all come from one sample, sequenced in a study of T cell changes during pregnancy in multiple sclerosis. Here immunoSEQ multiplex PCR was the method, and the copy in TCRdb shows in-frame clones only, minus some. This table holds 85,000 to 120,000 clones, about 90% found once. Sequences were derived from peripheral blood, sampled before pregnancy. These receptors came from a female donor with multiple sclerosis, enrolled in a pregnancy study.

The chain joins TRBV10-3 to TRBJ2-2, with 8 positions matching TRBD2. The CDR3 totals 15 residues. After removal of 4 bases from V and 1 base from J, the junction contained 2 bases not matched to a gene. Germline CDR1 ENHRY, CDR2 SYGVKD. The CDR3 bases are TGTGCCATCAGTGGCAGCGGGGGGAACACCGGGGAGCTGTTTTTT. Translated, it gives CAISGSGGNTGELFF.

The gene calls are TRBV4-1 and TRBJ2-3, with a weak D call TRBD2 (5 bases). V was pared by 0 bases and J by 4 bases, with 11 bases between. CDR1 and CDR2 from the germline V gene are MGHRA and YSYEKL. The CDR3 spans 15 residues. CDR3 coding DNA: TGCGCCAGCAGCCAAGACTTTGGGAGCTCAGATACGCAGTATTTT. This gives the protein CASSQDFGSSDTQYF.

The genes are TRBV30 and TRBJ1-5, with D perhaps matching TRBD1 (5 bases). The CDR3 has 12 amino acids. The germline gives CDR1 GTSNPN, CDR2 SVGIG (reference sequence). The V end was cut by 2 bases, the J end by 8 bases, with 10 bases between. Here the CDR3 reads CAWSPGFKPQHF. In DNA form, the CDR3 reads TGTGCCTGGAGTCCAGGGTTCAAGCCCCAGCATTTT.

The chain joins TRBV7-8 to TRBJ2-1, with 14 bases matching TRBD2. Germline trimming cut 5 bases from V and 7 bases from J; bases unmatched to any gene: 4. The germline CDR1 and CDR2 sequences are SGHVS and FQNEAQ. The CDR3 spans 15 residues. This chain's CDR3 is CASSQTSGRVNEQFF. The CDR3 nucleotides read TGTGCCAGCAGCCAGACTAGCGGGAGGGTAAATGAGCAGTTCTTC.

The sample holds one count of this clone. The chain is built from TRBV6-5 and TRBJ2-7, with 9 bases aligning to TRBD1. CDR1 and CDR2 (germline): MNHEY, SVGAGI. Losses at the gene ends were 5 bases for V and 7 bases for J; bases not matched to a gene: 12. The CDR3 consists of 15 residues. CDR3: CASSPTGGTRKEQYF. CDR3 DNA: TGTGCCAGCAGTCCAACAGGGGGCACGAGGAAAGAGCAGTACTTC.

The J gene is TRBJ1-5, the V gene TRBV19; weak D call: TRBD1 (5 bases). V lost 4 bases and J 4 bases, leaving 17 bases between the germline ends. This CDR3 spans 16 amino acids. The germline CDR1 and CDR2 sequences are LNHDA and SQIVND (reference sequence). Here the CDR3 reads CASSTYLGANNQPQHF. CDR3 bases: TGTGCCAGTAGTACGTACCTTGGGGCAAATAATCAGCCCCAGCATTTT.

The chain is built from TRBV7-2 and TRBJ2-6, with D perhaps matching TRBD1 (6 bases). CDR3 length equals 15 residues. The V end was cut by 5 bases, the J end by 1 base, with 9 bases between. From germline, CDR1 is SGHTA and CDR2 FQGNSA. As DNA, the CDR3 is TGTGCCAGCAGCCAAAGGGGGTCTGGGGCCAACGTCCTGACTTTC. Residues: CASSQRGSGANVLTF.

This chain joins TRBV7-3 and TRBJ2-1; maybe TRBD2 (5 bases). The V gene's germline CDR1 is SGHTA and CDR2 FQGTGA. The CDR3 has 14 amino acids. Trimming pared 2 bases from V and 7 bases from J, leaving 12 bases between. For the CDR3, the DNA is TGTGCCAGCAGCTTAGCGGGTCCCGTGAATGAGCAGTTCTTC. Translated, it gives CASSLAGPVNEQFF. The variable domain in full, completed from reference TRBV7-3 and TRBJ2-1, reads GAGVSQTPSNKVTEKGKYVELRCDPISGHTALYWYRQSLGQGPEFLIYFQGTGAADDSGLPNDRFFAVRPEGSVSTLKIQRTERGDSAVYLCASSLAGPVNEQFFGPGTRLTVL.